This TCR beta chain appears in the sequencing data of a study of blood T cell repertoires in COVID-19. Measured with immunoSEQ multiplex PCR; TCRdb has only the in-frame clones, and not every one. Of some 130,000 clones in the sample, around 80% were seen once. J was trimmed by 0 bases and V by 6 bases; bases with no gene match: 3. In germline, CDR1 is KGHSH, CDR2 LQKENI. The CDR3 sequence is 15 residues long. A word on this clone: Other nucleotide sequences from this sample produce the same CDR3.

This rearrangement joins TRBV18 to TRBJ2-1, with 9 positions matching TRBD2. Material: peripheral blood. This clonotype was sampled from a man in his 60s with acute or convalescent COVID-19. The CDR3 nucleotides read TGTGCCAGCTCCCTTAGCGGGAGCTCCTACAATGAGCAGTTCTTC. As protein: CASSLSGSSYNEQFF.